One sample yielded the 19 T cell receptor beta chains listed below, sequenced in a study of CD8 T cells in ankylosing spondylitis. Via MiXCR, TCRdb re-called the 5' RACE reads, giving one row per CDR3 protein. The sample holds nearly 250,000 distinct CDR3 sequences, roughly a third seen once. Material for sequencing was blood, either unsorted or a sorted T cell fraction (not recorded which). The receptors shown here come from a male donor with ankylosing spondylitis or in good health (not recorded which).

CDR3 loop: CSTTLGLAINNEQFF. The CDR3 DNA is TGCAGTACTACCCTGGGACTAGCGATAAACAATGAGCAGTTCTTC. The genes are TRBV20-1 and TRBJ2-1, with TRBD2 matching 10 bases. The V gene's germline CDR1 is DFQATT and CDR2 SNEGSKA (reference sequence). The CDR3 sequence is 15 residues long. J was trimmed by 5 bases and V by 8 bases; bases with no gene match: 12.

This clonotype came up a few times. The chain is built from TRBV20-1 and TRBJ2-7, with a tentative D call TRBD2 (6 bases). Trimming stripped 3 bases from V and 2 bases from J, with 14 bases between. The CDR3 consists of 14 residues. The germline V gene encodes CDR1 DFQATT and CDR2 SNEGSKA (reference sequence). CDR3 sequence: CSASGWGLTYEQYF. The DNA for the CDR3 is TGCAGTGCTAGTGGGTGGGGACTCACCTACGAGCAGTACTTC.

This rearrangement joins TRBV27 to TRBJ2-7, with 11 bases identical to TRBD1. This CDR3 is 14 amino acids long. CDR1 and CDR2 from the germline V gene are MNHEY and SMNVEV (reference sequence). Trimming took 3 bases from V and 7 from J; bases not matched to a gene: 5. The chain's CDR3 is CASSFLDRGREQYF. In nucleotides, the CDR3 is TGTGCCAGCAGTTTTTTGGACAGGGGGCGAGAGCAGTACTTC.

This clonotype was seen more than once but under ten times. The V call is TRBV12-3 or TRBV12-4, the J call TRBJ2-5; D gene uncertain. V shed 9 bases and J shed 0 bases, with 11 bases lying between them. The CDR3 spans 13 residues. CDR3 bases: TGTGCCAGTCTGGGTGGCAACCAAGAGACCCAGTACTTC. Its translation: CASLGGNQETQYF.

The chain couples TRBV7-3 to TRBJ2-7, with D tentatively TRBD1 (6 bases). Trimming took 2 bases from V and 6 from J, leaving 11 bases between them. Looked up from germline, CDR1 is SGHTA and CDR2 is FQGTGA. The CDR3 consists of 13 residues. CDR3 region: CASSLGSQGEQYF. The DNA for the CDR3 is TGTGCCAGCAGCTTAGGGTCACAGGGCGAGCAGTACTTC. The full variable domain, with the rest looked up from reference TRBV7-3 and TRBJ2-7, is GAGVSQTPSNKVTEKGKYVELRCDPISGHTALYWYRQSLGQGPEFLIYFQGTGAADDSGLPNDRFFAVRPEGSVSTLKIQRTERGDSAVYLCASSLGSQGEQYFGPGTRLTVT.

The genes are TRBV7-9 and TRBJ2-2; no firm D call. The CDR3 covers 13 residues. V lost 1 base and J 7 bases, leaving 7 bases between the germline ends. Germline lookup yields CDR1 SEHNR and CDR2 FQNEAQ (reference sequence). This CDR3 is CASSLVGSGELFF. The CDR3, as DNA: TGTGCCAGCAGCTTAGTGGGCAGCGGGGAGCTGTTTTTT.

The chain couples TRBV6-5 to TRBJ2-1; D gene ambiguous. CDR1 is MNHEY and CDR2 is SVGAGI in the germline V gene. V lost 2 bases to trimming and J lost 9 bases, with 17 bases between them. The CDR3 is made up of 15 amino acids. Here the CDR3 reads CASSYGPTPVGEQFF. CDR3 nucleotide sequence: TGTGCCAGCAGTTACGGGCCAACCCCCGTTGGTGAGCAGTTCTTC.

The V call is TRBV7-2, the J call TRBJ2-4; D perhaps matches TRBD1 (6 bases). Germline lookup yields CDR1 SGHTA and CDR2 FQGNSA. The CDR3 is 10 amino acids. The V end was cut by 5 bases, the J end by 12 bases, with 8 bases between. The CDR3, as DNA: TGTGCCAGCAGCGCGGACAGTCAGTACTTC. Protein sequence: CASSADSQYF.

The chain couples TRBV7-9 to TRBJ1-1; D not resolved. V lost 3 bases and J lost 6, with 23 bases in between. Germline CDR1 is SEHNR and CDR2 is FQNEAQ (reference sequence). The CDR3 sequence is 17 residues long. CDR3 nucleotides: TGTGCCAGCAGCTTTAGCCTCTTTAGGAAGCGGGTCCCTGAAGCTTTCTTT. Residues: CASSFSLFRKRVPEAFF.

The chain is built from TRBV5-1 and TRBJ2-1, with D possibly called TRBD1 or TRBD2 (5 bases each). The CDR3 length is 16 residues. CDR1 is SGHRS and CDR2 is YFSETQ in the germline V gene. V was clipped by 4 bases and J by 4 bases, with 18 bases between them. CDR3 bases: TGCGCCAGCAGCCAAGACGGGACGGATTCGTACAATGAGCAGTTCTTC. It encodes CASSQDGTDSYNEQFF. The full variable domain, with the rest looked up from reference TRBV5-1 and TRBJ2-1, is KAGVTQTPRYLIKTRGQQVTLSCSPISGHRSVSWYQQTPGQGLQFLFEYFSETQRNKGNFPGRFSGRQFSNSRSEMNVSTLELGDSALYLCASSQDGTDSYNEQFFGPGTRLTVL.

The V call is TRBV5-5, the J call TRBJ1-2; no firm D call. This CDR3 comprises 13 residues. V shed 4 bases and J shed 1 base, with 8 bases lying between them. CDR1 and CDR2 (germline): SGHKS, YYEKEE (reference sequence). In DNA, the CDR3 is TGTGCCAGCAGCCTGACGGATAACTATGGCTACACCTTC. It specifies CASSLTDNYGYTF.

This clonotype is a singleton in its sample. The rearrangement links TRBV19 to TRBJ2-3, with D perhaps being TRBD1 or TRBD2 (6 bases each). Germline CDR1 and CDR2: LNHDA and SQIVND (reference sequence). The CDR3 sequence is 14 residues long. Between the trimmed V and J ends, which lost 7 bases and 4 bases, there was a span of 15 bases. The CDR3 protein is CASTEGGSPDTQYF. The CDR3 DNA reads as TGTGCCAGTACAGAGGGGGGCTCCCCAGATACGCAGTATTTT.

This chain connects TRBV12-3 or TRBV12-4 to TRBJ2-3; 11 bases agree with TRBD2. The CDR3 is 16 residues long. With V trimmed by 6 bases and J by 2 bases, 7 bases remained unmatched. CDR3 nucleotides: TGTGCCAGCAGCCCCGGGACTAGCGGATTCACAGATACGCAGTATTTT. Protein: CASSPGTSGFTDTQYF.

This clonotype was detected many times. This chain links TRBV5-6 with TRBJ2-3; 7 positions agree with TRBD1. J lost 0 bases, V lost 4 bases, and 11 bases had no gene match. The CDR3 sequence is 17 residues long. Germline CDR1 SGHDT, CDR2 YYEEEE. DNA for the CDR3: TGTGCCAGCAGCCCATTGGGGACAGACCCTAGCACAGATACGCAGTATTTT. Translated: CASSPLGTDPSTDTQYF.

The chain has TRBV3-1 and TRBJ2-7; D may be TRBD1 or TRBD2 (6 bases each). Germline CDR1 and CDR2: LGHDT and YNNKEL (reference sequence). The CDR3 has 15 residues. V dropped 0 bases and J dropped 2 bases, with 11 bases sitting between them. The CDR3: CASSQDRGQAYEQYF. Written as DNA, the CDR3 is TGTGCCAGCAGCCAAGATCGGGGGCAGGCCTACGAGCAGTACTTC.

This sequence joins TRBV20-1 and TRBJ2-3; no reliable D call. The germline CDR1 and CDR2 sequences are DFQATT and SNEGSKA (reference sequence). The CDR3 totals 11 residues. Trimming took off 5 bases at V and 6 bases at J, with 9 bases between the two ends. DNA for the CDR3: TGCAGTGCTCCAATCGACGATACGCAGTATTTT. Translation: CSAPIDDTQYF.

The rearrangement joins TRBV20-1 to TRBJ2-6; D perhaps matches TRBD1 (6 bases). Germline CDR1 and CDR2: DFQATT and SNEGSKA (reference sequence). CDR3 length: 14 residues. Trimming removed 5 bases from V and 3 bases from J, with 11 bases in between. The CDR3 bases are TGCAGTGCTGAACAGGGTTTTGGGGCCAACGTCCTGACTTTC. It encodes CSAEQGFGANVLTF.

This clonotype has a handful of counts. The chain has TRBV29-1 and TRBJ2-2; 7 bases agree with TRBD2. The V and J ends lost 2 bases and 3 bases, in that order; junction bases with no gene match: 9. CDR1 is SQVTM, CDR2 ANQGSEA, per germline. This CDR3 is built from 16 residues. CDR3 sequence: CSVEMGSSGDTGELFF. The CDR3 nucleotides are TGCAGCGTTGAAATGGGATCTAGCGGAGACACCGGGGAGCTGTTTTTT.

The gene calls are TRBV7-6 and TRBJ2-5; D unresolved. The ends were cut back, 1 base at V and 3 bases at J, with 12 bases in the middle. CDR1 SGHVS and CDR2 FNYEAQ come from the germline V gene. The CDR3 is 15 residues long. The CDR3 DNA reads TGTGCCAGCAGCTTAGAGGCGGTCCTGAAAGAGACCCAGTACTTC. It encodes CASSLEAVLKETQYF.